The T cell receptor beta chain described here comes from a study of CD8+ T cells in alopecia areata. Study conclusions and caveats: In scalp samples, resident alphabeta T cells of normal skin are also sequenced.

Concerning this clone: Its antigen is still unknown.

Sequencing templates came from extracted RNA that was reverse transcribed into cDNA. Repertoires were generated with immunoSEQ multiplex PCR, while TCRdb's copy carries only in-frame clones and drops some. Of 150,000 to 200,000 clones in the sample, over 50% were seen once. Germline values: CDR1 GTSNPN, CDR2 SVGIG (reference sequence). With 2 bases removed from V and 0 bases from J, the gap between germline ends came to 4 bases. The CDR3 loop spans 12 amino acids. Researchers gathered lesional scalp punch biopsies and peripheral blood from patients with alopecia areata. The chain joins TRBV30 to TRBJ2-5; D gene ambiguous. This clonotype was obtained from a human donor with alopecia areata. The specimen was CD4+ T cells sorted from blood, collected at week 0. CDR3 sequence (DNA): TGTGCCTGGAGTCGGCACCAAGAGACCCAGTACTTC. Its translation is CAWSRHQETQYF.